This T cell receptor beta chain was obtained from a study of OX40 agonist ivuxolimab in advanced cancers. Libraries were prepared by immunoSEQ multiplex PCR; TCRdb keeps only in-frame clonotypes and omits some of them. The profile shows fewer than 90,000 clones, about 88% of them singletons. The CDR3 spans 13 residues. Germline V gene lookup returns CDR1 PRHDT and CDR2 FYEKMQ (reference sequence). V lost 7 bases, J lost 5 bases, and 14 bases lay in between. The receptor was isolated from an adult with an advanced solid tumor such as melanoma, head and neck, liver or kidney cancer. Specimen: CD4+ or CD8+ T cells sorted from blood, collected in a trial of the OX40 agonist ivuxolimab. V usage is TRBV13 and J usage is TRBJ1-1; D remains unclear. For the CDR3, the DNA is TGTGCCAGCACCCGTACCCATGATACTGAAGCTTTCTTT. It yields the protein CASTRTHDTEAFF.